This entry describes one T cell receptor beta chain. The target antigen is unknown. This record comes from a study of T cells in localized non-small cell lung cancer. Overall study results and limits: The greatest T cell clonality was found in uninvolved adjacent lung (higher than in tumor). The study sequenced only one region of the tumor. As a result, intratumor heterogeneity could not be excluded and remains possible. There were a median around 53 of the top 100 tumor clones appearing in adjacent lung.

The table came from immunoSEQ multiplex PCR; TCRdb's copy has only in-frame clones and leaves some out. Found here are approximately 21,000 clones, 90% of them singletons; the top ten hold 6.9%. The TCR was taken from a woman between 35 and 70 years old with stage I lung adenocarcinoma. The sequences come from peripheral blood, collected before any cancer treatment.

The CDR3 DNA is TGCGCCAGCAGCTTTGGGGGGGTGCGGAACACTGAAGCTTTCTTT. This codes for CASSFGGVRNTEAFF. This rearrangement joins TRBV5-1 to TRBJ1-1; D is possibly TRBD1 (5 bases). Looked up from germline, CDR1 is SGHRS and CDR2 is YFSETQ. CDR3 length: 15 amino acids. The ends were cut back, 2 bases at V and 1 base at J, with 12 bases in the middle.